The next 19 T cell receptor beta chains were all read from a single sample in a study of blood T cell repertoires in COVID-19. TCRdb keeps only in-frame clones here, not all; method: immunoSEQ multiplex PCR. The sample yields approximately 98,000 clones, approximately 82% seen once. The sample consisted of peripheral blood. These receptors were collected from a man in his fifties or sixties with acute or convalescent COVID-19.

The CDR3 spells CASSQRTGIEQYF. Written as DNA, the CDR3 is TGTGCCAGCAGCCAAAGGACAGGGATTGAGCAGTACTTC. The rearrangement joins TRBV14 to TRBJ2-7; 8 positions match TRBD1. The J segment lost 7 bases and the V segment lost 2 bases, leaving 4 bases of the junction unmatched. This CDR3 has 13 amino acids. The germline V gene encodes CDR1 SGHDN and CDR2 FVKESK. Filled out from reference TRBV14 and TRBJ2-7, the complete variable domain reads EAGVTQFPSHSVIEKGQTVTLRCDPISGHDNLYWYRRVMGKEIKFLLHFVKESKQDESGMPNNRFLAERTGGTYSTLKVQPAELEDSGVYFCASSQRTGIEQYFGPGTRLTVT.

V is TRBV5-8 and J is TRBJ2-5, with D tentatively TRBD1 (5 bases). Trimming cost V 0 bases and J 1 base, with 16 bases left between them. CDR3 length: 17 amino acids. Germline loops: CDR1 SGHTS, CDR2 YDEGEE. The CDR3, as DNA: TGTGCCAGCAGCTTGGCCAATTGGCCCAGGGCCCAAGAGACCCAGTACTTC. Translation: CASSLANWPRAQETQYF.

This chain joins TRBV5-1 and TRBJ1-4; tentatively, D is TRBD1 (5 bases). The germline gives CDR1 SGHRS, CDR2 YFSETQ. Trimming stripped 4 bases from V and 7 bases from J, with 11 bases between. The CDR3 sequence is 13 residues long. The CDR3 DNA follows: TGCGCCAGCAGCCCGGAGACAGTTGAAAAACTGTTTTTT. This gives the protein CASSPETVEKLFF.

The J gene is TRBJ1-1, the V gene TRBV7-3; the D gene is possibly TRBD1 (6 bases). Per the germline V gene, CDR1 is SGHTA and CDR2 is FQGTGA. There are 13 residues in the CDR3. Trimming left V 5 bases short and J 4 bases short, with 11 bases between. CDR3: CASSAGAGTEAFF. The DNA for the CDR3 is TGTGCCAGCAGCGCGGGGGCCGGCACTGAAGCTTTCTTT.

The V call is TRBV10-3, the J call TRBJ1-3; 9 positions agree with TRBD1. The CDR3 loop spans 14 amino acids. The V segment lost 4 bases and the J segment 4 bases; nucleotides outside the gene matches: 2. Germline CDR1 and CDR2: ENHRY and SYGVKD. CDR3: CAISAGQGGNTIYF. CDR3 in DNA: TGTGCCATCAGTGCGGGACAGGGAGGAAACACCATATATTTT.

The V gene is TRBV6-5, the J gene TRBJ1-1; 11 nucleotides align to TRBD1. Germline V gene sequence: CDR1 MNHEY, CDR2 SVGAGI. The V and J ends lost 8 bases and 2 bases, in that order; junction bases with no gene match: 4. The CDR3 has 14 amino acids. CDR3 loop: CASGQGARNTEAFF. In DNA, the CDR3 is TGTGCCAGCGGACAGGGGGCGAGAAACACTGAAGCTTTCTTT.

This chain connects TRBV24-1 to TRBJ1-2, with 7 bases lining up with TRBD1. Unmatched junction bases numbered 7, after V lost 3 bases and J lost 7 bases. This CDR3 is 14 amino acids long. Germline V gene sequence: CDR1 KGHDR, CDR2 SFDVKD. CDR3 in DNA: TGTGCCACCAGTGATCGCGACAGGGTTGCTGGCTACACCTTC. Its protein is CATSDRDRVAGYTF.

This clone showed up just a few times. The chain recombines TRBV3-1 (or the pseudogene TRBV3-2) with TRBJ1-2; TRBD1 is a possible D gene (5 bases). V dropped 1 base and J dropped 7 bases, with 10 bases sitting between them. The germline V gene encodes CDR1 LGHDT and CDR2 YNNKEL (reference sequence). The CDR3 extends over 13 amino acids. CDR3 amino acids: CASSQGREGGYTF. CDR3 DNA sequence: TGTGCCAGCAGCCAAGGCAGGGAGGGTGGCTACACCTTC.

This clone was found many times. Written as DNA, the CDR3 is TGTGCCAGCAGCGTAGCTGGCGGGGGGCACGACGAGCAGTACTTC. Protein: CASSVAGGGHDEQYF. The rearrangement joins TRBV9 to TRBJ2-7, with 8 bases fitting TRBD2. Germline assignment: CDR1 SGDLS and CDR2 YYNGEE. Unmatched junction bases numbered 7, after V lost 0 bases and J lost 5 bases. This CDR3 contains 15 residues.

The chain couples TRBV7-3 to TRBJ2-1; no firm D call. The CDR3 length is 12 residues. Germline loops: CDR1 SGHTA, CDR2 FQGTGA. The V and J ends lost 5 bases and 3 bases respectively, with 5 bases between them. CDR3 region: CASSPYYNEQFF. CDR3 nucleotides: TGTGCCAGCAGCCCCTACTACAATGAGCAGTTCTTC.

The gene calls are TRBV28 and TRBJ2-3, with 9 bases fitting TRBD1. The junction had 5 bases not matched to a gene; V was cut back by 5 bases and J by 2 bases. The CDR3 has 15 residues. Germline CDR1 reads MDHEN; CDR2 reads SYDVKM. CDR3 nucleotide sequence: TGTGCCAGCAGTACGGGACAGGGAAACACAGATACGCAGTATTTT. Amino acid sequence: CASSTGQGNTDTQYF.

This clone has only one observation. The chain couples TRBV11-2 to TRBJ2-1; 10 nucleotides match TRBD2. Germline V lookup: CDR1 SGHAT, CDR2 FQNNGV. CDR3 length: 17 amino acids. V dropped 3 bases and J dropped 7; count of bases not matched to a gene: 12. The CDR3 DNA reads TGTGCCAGCAGCTTGGGGACCCTAGCGGGGGCTGAGAATGAGCAGTTCTTC. This sequence encodes CASSLGTLAGAENEQFF.

This clone was picked up one time. The chain employs TRBV27 and TRBJ2-7; 8 bases line up with TRBD2. Germline V gene data show CDR1 as MNHEY and CDR2 as SMNVEV (reference sequence). V lost 5 bases to trimming and J lost 7 bases; unmatched junction nucleotides: 13. CDR3 size: 15 residues. CDR3 bases: TGTGCCAGCAGTACCCCGGGAGGGTCAGTGGGGGAGCAGTACTTC. It is translated as CASSTPGGSVGEQYF.

The rearrangement links TRBV7-2 to TRBJ2-2; TRBD2 agrees at 10 bases. This CDR3 contains 16 residues. Germline-derived CDR1 and CDR2 are SGHTA and FQGNSA. Trimming cost V 4 bases and J 1 base; bases outside gene matches: 3. The CDR3 DNA reads TGTGCCAGCAGCTCTAGCGGGGGAAGGAACACCGGGGAGCTGTTTTTT. It translates to CASSSSGGRNTGELFF.

The chain joins TRBV4-1 to TRBJ1-1; possibly TRBD1 for D (6 bases). This CDR3 region has 14 residues. V was trimmed by 6 bases and J by 0 bases, leaving 11 bases between them. Germline V gene data show CDR1 as MGHRA and CDR2 as YSYEKL. The DNA for the CDR3 is TGCGCCAGCAGTCCCGGGACAATGAACACTGAAGCTTTCTTT. It specifies CASSPGTMNTEAFF.

The chain links TRBV5-1 to TRBJ1-2; 9 bases agree with TRBD1. Germline CDR1 and CDR2: SGHRS and YFSETQ. V shed 3 bases and J 4 bases; nucleotides not matched to a gene: 7. The CDR3 spans 15 residues. The CDR3 sequence: CASSSISTGGYGYTF. The CDR3, as DNA: TGCGCCAGCAGCTCGATTTCGACAGGGGGCTATGGCTACACCTTC.

The rearrangement uses TRBV7-9 and TRBJ2-5, with TRBD2 matching over 11 bases. CDR3 length: 15 amino acids. Germline V lookup: CDR1 SEHNR, CDR2 FQNEAQ (reference sequence). Germline trimming cut 5 bases from V and 5 bases from J; bases unmatched to any gene: 7. CDR3 region: CASSDTSGSGETQYF. The CDR3 DNA is TGTGCCAGCAGCGACACTAGCGGGAGCGGGGAGACCCAGTACTTC.

The chain combines TRBV19 with TRBJ1-1; possible D gene TRBD1, 6 bases. There are 13 residues in the CDR3. The V end lost 6 bases, the J end lost 3 bases, and 11 bases lay between the germline ends. The germline V gene has CDR1 LNHDA and CDR2 SQIVND (reference sequence). The CDR3 DNA is TGTGCCAGTAGCCAGGGGACATACACTGAAGCTTTCTTT. Protein product: CASSQGTYTEAFF.

The chain links TRBV10-2 to TRBJ2-4, with D perhaps TRBD1 (7 bases). The CDR3 has 13 residues. Trimming took 6 bases from V and 7 from J, leaving 13 bases between them. Germline lookup yields CDR1 WSHSY and CDR2 SAAADI. For the CDR3, the DNA is TGCGCCAGCAGAGGGGGCGGGGAGAACATTCAGTACTTC. This gives the protein CASRGGGENIQYF.